The rows below give T cell receptor beta chains drawn from one sample of a study of T cells after yellow fever vaccination. Using its own MiXCR run on the 5' RACE reads, TCRdb lists one record per CDR3 protein. This table holds more than 450,000 distinct CDR3 sequences, roughly 22% found once. The sequences come from PBMCs, collected roughly 20 days after the first yellow fever vaccination. The origin of the receptors is a man between 18 and 29 years old who received the YFV17D yellow fever vaccine. The CDR3 runs from the conserved cysteine through the conserved F or W. Each record gives: J gene, D gene, V gene, clone size, CDR3 protein, CDR3 DNA. A D gene is named only where the DNA matches it firmly. Clone size is given for some rows only: seen once, a few or many times, or a class if the clone is expanded.

>TRBJ1-1|TRBD1|TRBV7-9|-
CASSFPWTGGTEAFF
TGTGCCAGCAGCTTCCCCTGGACAGGGGGAACTGAAGCTTTCTTT
>TRBJ1-6|-|TRBV7-2|few
CASSLVAANSPLHF
TGTGCCAGCAGCTTAGTGGCAGCTAATTCACCCCTCCACTTT
>TRBJ1-3|TRBD1|TRBV6-5|-
CASSLGQGRNTIYF
TGTGCCAGCAGTTTGGGACAGGGGAGAAACACCATATATTTT
>TRBJ2-7|-|TRBV7-9|-
CASSLALGRNQFEQYF
TGTGCCAGCAGCTTAGCACTTGGCAGAAATCAGTTCGAGCAGTACTTC
>TRBJ1-5|TRBD1|TRBV20-1|-
CSARRTGGLDQPQHF
TGCAGTGCTAGACGGACAGGGGGCCTAGATCAGCCCCAGCATTTT
>TRBJ1-3|-|TRBV6-1|many
CASSEARGLAGNTIYF
TGTGCCAGCAGTGAAGCGAGGGGATTAGCTGGAAACACCATATATTTT
>TRBJ2-5|TRBD1|TRBV3-1|few
CASSKAGTGAQETQYF
TGTGCCAGCAGCAAAGCGGGGACAGGGGCCCAAGAGACCCAGTACTTC
>TRBJ1-2|-|TRBV12-3/TRBV12-4|few
CASSPLFAERNYGYTF
TGTGCCAGCAGTCCCCTATTTGCAGAGAGAAACTATGGCTACACCTTC
>TRBJ2-3|TRBD2|TRBV4-3|few
CASSPLAGVLSNDTQYF
TGCGCCAGCAGTCCCCTGGCGGGGGTCTTATCGAACGATACGCAGTATTTT
>TRBJ1-2|-|TRBV7-9|few
CASSLGQNGYTF
TGTGCCAGCAGCTTAGGCCAGAATGGCTACACCTTC
>TRBJ2-7|TRBD2|TRBV5-1|few
CASSMGLTLREQYF
TGCGCCAGCAGCATGGGACTAACCCTGAGGGAGCAGTACTTC
>TRBJ2-5|TRBD2|TRBV20-1|-
CSARDATSGDETQYF
TGCAGTGCTAGAGACGCGACTAGCGGGGACGAGACCCAGTACTTC
>TRBJ2-5|TRBD2|TRBV4-3|few
CASSQTWGGGLAFQETQYF
TGCGCCAGCAGCCAAACCTGGGGCGGGGGACTAGCGTTCCAAGAGACCCAGTACTTC
>TRBJ1-6|-|TRBV5-5|-
CASSTRHDVYNSPLHF
TGTGCCAGCAGCACTAGACACGACGTCTATAATTCACCCCTCCACTTT
>TRBJ2-3|TRBD2|TRBV7-9|-
CASSFRLAGGPDTQYF
TGTGCCAGCAGCTTCAGACTAGCGGGGGGCCCAGATACGCAGTATTTT
>TRBJ1-5|-|TRBV30|-
CAWSDGVGQPQHF
TGTGCCTGGAGTGACGGGGTGGGTCAGCCCCAGCATTTT
>TRBJ2-5|TRBD2|TRBV7-4|-
CASSEPGRGKTQYF
TGTGCCAGCAGCGAGCCCGGGAGGGGGAAGACCCAGTACTTC
>TRBJ2-7|-|TRBV27|-
CASKPSPSSYEQYF
TGTGCCAGCAAACCCTCCCCGAGCTCCTACGAGCAGTACTTC
>TRBJ1-5|TRBD1|TRBV6-1|few
CASSEPDRVGQPQHF
TGTGCCAGCAGTGAACCGGACAGGGTTGGTCAGCCCCAGCATTTT
>TRBJ1-2|-|TRBV30|few
CAWSGITGSNYGYTF
TGTGCCTGGAGTGGAATTACAGGGTCTAACTATGGCTACACCTTC
>TRBJ1-2|-|TRBV10-3|-
CAISEGAGGIYGYTF
TGTGCCATCAGTGAGGGGGCGGGGGGCATCTATGGCTACACCTTC
>TRBJ2-5|-|TRBV7-2|few
CASSLSRGQETQYF
TGTGCCAGCAGCTTATCGCGGGGCCAAGAGACCCAGTACTTC
>TRBJ2-1|TRBD2|TRBV7-2|few
CASSLGSSGIQNEQFF
TGTGCCAGCAGCTTAGGGTCTAGCGGCATTCAAAATGAGCAGTTCTTC
>TRBJ1-2|-|TRBV30|-
CAWSDGRHGYTF
TGTGCCTGGAGTGATGGGCGTCATGGCTACACCTTC
>TRBJ2-3|-|TRBV7-9|-
CASSLGDFASDTQYF
TGTGCCAGCAGCTTAGGTGACTTCGCCTCAGATACGCAGTATTTT
>TRBJ2-6|-|TRBV20-1|few
CSAAPGANVLTF
TGCAGTGCTGCACCTGGGGCCAACGTCCTGACTTTC
>TRBJ2-7|TRBD1|TRBV6-5|few
CASRSGTGDSYEQYF
TGTGCCAGCAGGTCCGGGACAGGGGATTCCTACGAGCAGTACTTC
>TRBJ2-5|-|TRBV7-2|few
CASSSSGTYRGTQYF
TGTGCCAGCAGCTCCTCCGGGACTTACCGGGGGACCCAGTACTTC
>TRBJ2-1|-|TRBV7-8|-
CASNNRLVRYNEQFF
TGTGCCAGCAACAACAGACTAGTAAGGTACAATGAGCAGTTCTTC
>TRBJ1-6|-|TRBV3-1|-
CASSWGSNSPLHF
TGTGCCAGCAGCTGGGGATCTAATTCACCCCTCCACTTT
>TRBJ2-5|-|TRBV3-1|many
CASSQGGTQYF
TGTGCCAGCAGCCAGGGGGGGACCCAGTACTTC
>TRBJ2-5|-|TRBV18|few
CASSPSRGDQETQYF
TGTGCCAGCTCACCCTCGAGGGGGGACCAAGAGACCCAGTACTTC
>TRBJ2-2|TRBD1|TRBV10-3|-
CAITPGTANTGELFF
TGTGCCATCACCCCCGGGACAGCGAACACCGGGGAGCTGTTTTTT
>TRBJ1-1|-|TRBV7-9|-
CASSLKGRNTEAFF
TGTGCCAGCAGCTTGAAGGGGAGGAACACTGAAGCTTTCTTT
>TRBJ2-2|-|TRBV18|many
CASSPEGITGELFF
TGTGCCAGCTCACCAGAGGGGATCACCGGGGAGCTGTTTTTT
>TRBJ2-3|TRBD1|TRBV7-9|many
CAGLRGPTDTQYF
TGTGCCGGGCTGAGGGGGCCCACAGATACGCAGTATTTT
>TRBJ2-1|TRBD2|TRBV11-1|many
CASSLLRGGAPHEQFF
TGTGCCAGCAGCTTGCTACGCGGGGGGGCCCCCCATGAGCAGTTCTTC
>TRBJ2-1|TRBD2|TRBV12-3/TRBV12-4|-
CASSFLAGGLGEQFF
TGTGCCAGCAGTTTTCTAGCGGGGGGGCTTGGTGAGCAGTTCTTC
>TRBJ1-3|-|TRBV11-2|-
CASSLEAFGNTIYF
TGTGCCAGCAGCTTAGAAGCGTTCGGAAACACCATATATTTT
>TRBJ1-1|-|TRBV5-1|-
CASSPRMDTEAFF
TGCGCCAGCAGCCCAAGAATGGACACTGAAGCTTTCTTT
>TRBJ1-2|-|TRBV18|-
CASSPQQEVDGYTF
TGTGCCAGCTCACCACAACAGGAAGTGGATGGCTACACCTTC
>TRBJ1-2|TRBD1|TRBV7-9|few
CASSFSGQGGYGYTF
TGTGCCAGCAGCTTCTCGGGACAGGGGGGCTATGGCTACACCTTC
>TRBJ2-5|-|TRBV12-3/TRBV12-4|few
CASSNPGLQETQYF
TGTGCCAGCAGCAACCCGGGACTGCAAGAGACCCAGTACTTC
>TRBJ2-5|-|TRBV5-6|many
CASSSIQGLQETQYF
TGTGCCAGCAGCTCCATACAGGGATTACAAGAGACCCAGTACTTC
>TRBJ2-5|TRBD2|TRBV10-3|few
CAISEQLAGGGQETQYF
TGTGCCATCAGTGAACAACTAGCGGGGGGCGGGCAAGAGACCCAGTACTTC
>TRBJ2-1|TRBD1|TRBV6-2/TRBV6-3|-
CASSGDRSSSYNEQFF
TGTGCCAGCAGTGGGGACAGATCGAGCTCCTACAATGAGCAGTTCTTC